The rows below give T cell receptor beta chains drawn from one sample of a study of healthy donors' naive CD4 and CD8 T cells. TCRdb recomputed calls from the reads with MiXCR, one row per CDR3 protein. The sample contains 180,000 or so distinct CDR3 sequences, around three quarters of which appear only once. The sample was naive CD4+ and CD8+ T cells sorted from blood, pooled from several donors. The receptors come from a pool of human donors in good health; the sample pools cells from several healthy donors. Each CDR3 is given with its conserved first and last residue. The D gene is left open where the match is weak.

D: -; length: 15; J: TRBJ1-6; V: TRBV6-6; CDR3: CASSYQDSYNSPLHF; DNA: TGTGCCAGCAGTTACCAAGACAGCTATAATTCACCCCTCCACTTT
D: -; length: 13; J: TRBJ1-1; V: TRBV27; CDR3: CASSLQKNTEAFF; DNA: TGTGCCAGCAGTTTACAGAAGAACACTGAAGCTTTCTTT
D: TRBD2; length: 17; J: TRBJ2-3; V: TRBV19; CDR3: CASSGTSGSWGTDTQYF; DNA: TGTGCCAGTAGCGGGACTAGCGGGAGTTGGGGCACAGATACGCAGTATTTT
D: -; length: 17; J: TRBJ1-5; V: TRBV21-1; CDR3: CASSKALGGYSNQPQHF; DNA: TGTGCCAGCAGCAAGGCACTGGGAGGTTATAGCAATCAGCCCCAGCATTTT
D: -; length: 12; J: TRBJ2-7; V: TRBV6-6; CDR3: CASSYSTQEQYF; DNA: TGTGCCAGCAGTTACTCGACACAGGAGCAGTACTTC
D: -; length: 16; J: TRBJ1-1; V: TRBV19; CDR3: CASHALGQQMNTEAFF; DNA: TGTGCCAGCCATGCCCTGGGCCAACAAATGAACACTGAAGCTTTCTTT
D: -; length: 8; J: TRBJ2-7; V: TRBV29-1; CDR3: CSAEDADF; DNA: TGCAGCGCCGAGGACGCGGACTTC
D: -; length: 17; J: TRBJ2-5; V: TRBV29-1; CDR3: CSVEGVLSGPGQETQYF; DNA: TGCAGCGTTGAAGGTGTTTTGTCGGGACCAGGCCAAGAGACCCAGTACTTC
D: -; length: 14; J: TRBJ1-1; V: TRBV29-1; CDR3: CSVTRDKWDGMAFF; DNA: TGCAGCGTTACTAGGGACAAGTGGGATGGGATGGCTTTCTTT
D: TRBD2; length: 18; J: TRBJ2-1; V: TRBV18; CDR3: CASSPPATRLAGAEGQFF; DNA: TGTGCCAGCTCACCACCAGCAACCCGACTAGCGGGAGCGGAGGGGCAGTTCTTC